This TCR beta chain came from a study of blood T cell repertoires in COVID-19. Study background: The analysed material was cDNA or gDNA that came from T cells, B-cell-depleted T cells, or PBMCs.

Original methodology: Amplification with reference gene primers provided the estimates of nucleated cell counts. Method: immunoSEQ multiplex PCR; TCRdb's copy keeps in-frame clones and lacks some. D and trimming were read from the DNA, whereas the V and J calls and clone size are those reported in that table. The table has about 180,000 clones, 80% to 90% seen once. CDR3 length: 15 amino acids. Germline loops: CDR1 LGHNA, CDR2 YSLEER. Trimming at V came to 0 bases and at J to 3 bases, leaving 3 bases not matched to a gene. The rearrangement links TRBV4-3 to TRBJ2-3; 7 nucleotides agree with TRBD1. The receptor was derived from a man between 18 and 35 years old who had recovered from COVID-19. Sequenced material: peripheral blood. The CDR3 sequence is CASSQDYRGTDTQYF. The CDR3 DNA follows: TGCGCCAGCAGCCAAGATTACAGGGGAACAGATACGCAGTATTTT.